Sequencing of this T cell receptor (beta chain) was carried out in a study of chronic HIV infection and antiretroviral therapy. TCRdb ran MiXCR on the 5' RACE reads and lists one entry per CDR3 protein. Here the sample spans roughly 48,000 distinct CDR3 sequences, over 15% being singletons. Germline CDR1 reads MNHNY; CDR2 reads SVGAGI (reference sequence). The CDR3 sequence is 15 residues long. The V and J ends lost 2 bases and 8 bases respectively, with 18 bases between them. The TCR was taken from an adult who had HIV and had not received antiretroviral therapy, or was an uninfected healthy control (not recorded which). The sequenced sample consisted of peripheral blood. V is TRBV6-6 and J is TRBJ1-1, with D perhaps TRBD1 (6 bases). CDR3 sequence: CASSYQRQASGEAFF. The CDR3 bases are TGTGCCAGCAGTTACCAGAGACAGGCCTCAGGAGAAGCTTTCTTT.